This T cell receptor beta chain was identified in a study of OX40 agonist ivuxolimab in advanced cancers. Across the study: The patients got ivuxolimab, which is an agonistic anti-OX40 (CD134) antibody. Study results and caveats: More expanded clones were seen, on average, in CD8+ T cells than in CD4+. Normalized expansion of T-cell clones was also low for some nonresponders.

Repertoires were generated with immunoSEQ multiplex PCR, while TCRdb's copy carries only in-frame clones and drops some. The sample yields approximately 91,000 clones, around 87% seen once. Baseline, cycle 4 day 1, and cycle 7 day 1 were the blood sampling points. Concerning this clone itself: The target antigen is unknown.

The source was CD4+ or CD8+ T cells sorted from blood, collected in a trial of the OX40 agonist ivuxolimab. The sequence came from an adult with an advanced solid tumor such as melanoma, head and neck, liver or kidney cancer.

CDR3 DNA sequence: TGCGCCAGCAGCTCACAGGGGGCTACTAATGAAAAACTGTTTTTT. Its protein product is CASSSQGATNEKLFF. This chain joins TRBV5-1 and TRBJ1-4; 9 nucleotides align to TRBD1. Per germline, CDR1 SGHRS and CDR2 YFSETQ. V shed 3 bases and J 2 bases; nucleotides not matched to a gene: 2. The CDR3 length is 15 residues.